Below, 9 T cell receptor beta chains from the same sample are listed, as sequenced in a study of identical twins. TCRdb reprocessed the 5' RACE reads with MiXCR, giving one entry per CDR3 protein. The table has about 470,000 distinct CDR3 sequences, around 24% seen once. The same data also contributed to another study, on T cells expressing NK-cell markers.

Sequenced input: CD4+ T cells sorted from blood. The receptors here all came from a woman aged 18-30 years in good health.

This clonotype occurred a few times. The chain carries TRBV9 and TRBJ2-5; TRBD2 agrees at 9 bases. Germline loops: CDR1 SGDLS, CDR2 YYNGEE. This CDR3 contains 15 residues. The ends lost 0 bases at V and 5 bases at J; junction bases unmatched: 5. The CDR3 bases are TGTGCCAGCAGCGTAGGTTCAAGCGGGGGGGAGACCCAGTACTTC. This encodes CASSVGSSGGETQYF.

In this sample, this clonotype turned up a few times. The chain is built from TRBV4-2 and TRBJ2-7; 12 bases agree with TRBD1. In germline, CDR1 is LGHNA, CDR2 YNFKEQ. CDR3 length: 15 residues. The junction had 6 bases not matched to a gene; V was cut back by 4 bases and J by 5 bases. CDR3 loop: CASSRTGTGGNEQYF. CDR3 coding DNA: TGTGCCAGCAGCCGAACCGGGACAGGGGGCAACGAGCAGTACTTC.

This clonotype was picked up a small number of times. This chain links TRBV5-6 with TRBJ2-3; possible D gene TRBD1, 6 bases. CDR1 SGHDT and CDR2 YYEEEE come from the germline V gene. V was cut by 3 bases and J by 6 bases, with 14 bases left in between. CDR3 length: 14 amino acids. The CDR3 region is CASSSGQPGDTQYF. CDR3 DNA: TGTGCCAGCAGCTCTGGACAGCCTGGGGATACGCAGTATTTT. Using reference TRBV5-6 and TRBJ2-3 for the parts outside the CDR3, the full variable domain is DAGVTQSPTHLIKTRGQQVTLRCSPKSGHDTVSWYQQALGQGPQFIFQYYEEEERQRGNFPDRFSGHQFPNYSSELNVNALLLGDSALYLCASSSGQPGDTQYFGPGTRLTVL.

The chain employs TRBV4-3 and TRBJ2-5; D is ambiguous. This CDR3 contains 15 residues. The germline V gene has CDR1 LGHNA and CDR2 YSLEER. Trimming shortened V by 0 bases and J by 2 bases, and 10 bases separated the two germline ends. CDR3 loop: CASSQDGRPQETQYF. In DNA, the CDR3 is TGCGCCAGCAGCCAAGACGGTCGCCCACAAGAGACCCAGTACTTC.

The chain recombines TRBV6-1 with TRBJ1-5; TRBD1 might be the D (5 bases). The CDR3 sequence is 15 residues long. Germline V CDR1 and CDR2: MNHNS, SASEGT. Trimming stripped 1 base from V and 0 bases from J, with 7 bases between. CDR3 loop: CASSEGQTSNQPQHF. The CDR3 nucleotides read TGTGCCAGCAGTGAAGGACAGACTAGCAATCAGCCCCAGCATTTT.

This clonotype was seen many times. The J gene is TRBJ1-5, the V gene TRBV20-1; D possibly corresponds to TRBD1 (5 bases). The CDR3 is 13 residues long. Germline CDR1 and CDR2: DFQATT and SNEGSKA (reference sequence). Trimming left V 6 bases short and J 4 bases short, with 13 bases between. DNA of the CDR3: TGCAGTGCGGCCGGGACCGCTAATCAGCCCCAGCATTTT. It codes for CSAAGTANQPQHF.

This clonotype was recorded many times. The chain links TRBV5-1 to TRBJ2-3; D gene ambiguous. V was clipped by 1 base and J by 0 bases, with 9 bases between them. The CDR3 sequence is 15 residues long. Germline assignment: CDR1 SGHRS and CDR2 YFSETQ. The CDR3 region is CASSLRGSSTDTQYF. DNA for the CDR3: TGCGCCAGCAGCTTGCGCGGATCTAGCACAGATACGCAGTATTTT. Full variable domain (outside the CDR3, taken from reference TRBV5-1 and TRBJ2-3): KAGVTQTPRYLIKTRGQQVTLSCSPISGHRSVSWYQQTPGQGLQFLFEYFSETQRNKGNFPGRFSGRQFSNSRSEMNVSTLELGDSALYLCASSLRGSSTDTQYFGPGTRLTVL.

J is TRBJ2-2 and V is TRBV3-1; D gene uncertain. The CDR3 is made up of 13 amino acids. V shed 3 bases and J shed 4 bases, with 6 bases lying between them. From germline, CDR1 is LGHDT and CDR2 YNNKEL (reference sequence). CDR3 coding DNA: TGTGCCAGCAGCCAGGACGTCACCGGGGAGCTGTTTTTT. This gives the protein CASSQDVTGELFF.

With regard to this clonotype: A much larger clone is a single base away; this may be a read error. The genes are TRBV20-1 and TRBJ2-5, with 10 bases fitting TRBD2. The CDR3 is 11 residues long. CDR1 is DFQATT, CDR2 SNEGSKA, per germline (reference sequence). In DNA form, the CDR3 reads TGCAGCGGACTAGCGGCAGAGACCCAGTACTTC. Amino acid sequence: CSGLAAETQYF.